The 29 T cell receptor beta chains presented below share a single source sample, sequenced in a study of T cell repertoires in cytomegalovirus infection. No antigen has been assigned to these receptors. TCRdb called the reads again in MiXCR, with one record for every CDR3 protein. Among about 920,000 distinct CDR3 sequences, roughly 30% were seen once, and the ten largest hold around an eighth. Source: cultured CD8+ T cells from PBMCs, taken from culture after CMV antigen stimulation. The receptors originated from a human donor in good health (CMV status not recorded). Some clones in this sample may be carry-over from other donors' samples.

This clonotype was found once. The V gene is TRBV4-1, the J gene TRBJ2-3; maybe TRBD2 (6 bases). The CDR3 runs to 18 residues. Between the trimmed V and J ends, which lost 1 base and 0 bases, there was a span of 17 bases. The germline V gene encodes CDR1 MGHRA and CDR2 YSYEKL. As DNA, the CDR3 is TGCGCCAGCAGCCAAGTCCTTCTCGGCGGGGTTAGCACAGATACGCAGTATTTT. It encodes CASSQVLLGGVSTDTQYF.

This rearrangement joins TRBV7-3 to TRBJ2-3, with D possibly matching TRBD1 (5 bases). This CDR3 is 16 amino acids long. In germline, CDR1 is SGHTA, CDR2 FQGTGA. With 1 base removed from V and 1 base from J, the gap between germline ends came to 12 bases. The CDR3 protein is CASSLIEVRGTDTQYF. CDR3 sequence (DNA): TGTGCCAGCAGCTTAATAGAGGTCAGGGGCACAGATACGCAGTATTTT.

This clonotype was recorded a few times. CDR3 in DNA: TGTGCCAGCAGTTACCCCAAGACAAGCATTTCCATTGCGAACACTGAAGCTTTCTTT. Its protein is CASSYPKTSISIANTEAFF. The chain couples TRBV6-2 or TRBV6-3 to TRBJ1-1; no firm D call. V dropped 2 bases and J dropped 1 base, with 23 bases sitting between them. The CDR3 length is 19 residues. The V gene's germline CDR1 is MNHEY and CDR2 SVGEGT.

This clonotype was counted once. The chain combines TRBV29-1 with TRBJ2-1; possible D gene TRBD1, 6 bases. This CDR3 comprises 12 residues. Germline CDR1 and CDR2: SQVTM and ANQGSEA. V gave up 3 bases and J gave up 10 bases, with 13 bases separating them. CDR3 loop: CSVDSGDSEQFF. DNA of the CDR3: TGCAGCGTTGACTCAGGGGATAGCGAGCAGTTCTTC.

This clonotype occurred a few times. The rearrangement joins TRBV4-1 to TRBJ1-1; TRBD1 matches 7 bases. The V gene end was trimmed by 3 bases and the J gene end by 6 bases; junction bases not matched to a gene: 7. CDR3 size: 14 residues. The germline V gene has CDR1 MGHRA and CDR2 YSYEKL. CDR3 in DNA: TGCGCCAGCAGCCAGTCGACAGGGTTCGCTGAAGCTTTCTTT. Amino acids: CASSQSTGFAEAFF.

V gene TRBV28 combines with J gene TRBJ2-7, with a possible D match to TRBD1 (5 bases). The CDR3 runs 14 residues. V gave up 2 bases and J gave up 0 bases, with 8 bases separating them. Per the germline V gene, CDR1 is MDHEN and CDR2 is SYDVKM. CDR3 sequence reads: CASSLQGSSYEQYV. The CDR3 region has the DNA TGTGCCAGCAGTTTACAGGGCAGCTCCTACGAGCAGTACGTC.

V is TRBV10-1 and J is TRBJ2-1, with 10 bases identical to TRBD1. J gave up 7 bases and V 7 bases, and 7 bases lay outside the gene matches. Germline-derived CDR1 and CDR2 are WNHNN and SYGVQD (reference sequence). CDR3 length: 14 residues. CDR3 loop: CASKGQGTTNEQFF. The DNA of the CDR3 is TGCGCCAGCAAGGGACAGGGGACGACTAATGAGCAGTTCTTC.

This clonotype was counted a few times. V usage is TRBV4-1 and J usage is TRBJ2-3; no reliable D call. There are 16 residues in the CDR3. V was clipped by 0 bases and J by 1 base, with 11 bases between them. Per the germline V gene, CDR1 is MGHRA and CDR2 is YSYEKL. The CDR3 region is CASSQDMVGGTDTQYF. In nucleotides, the CDR3 is TGCGCCAGCAGCCAAGATATGGTTGGTGGCACAGATACGCAGTATTTT.

This chain connects TRBV19 to TRBJ2-2, with 9 positions matching TRBD1. This CDR3 has 14 amino acids. V lost 7 bases, J lost 6 bases, and 6 bases stayed unmatched. The germline gives CDR1 LNHDA, CDR2 SQIVND (reference sequence). CDR3 sequence reads: CASTLQGAAGELFF. The CDR3 nucleotides read TGTGCCAGTACTCTACAGGGGGCGGCCGGGGAGCTGTTTTTT.

The V gene is TRBV7-4, the J gene TRBJ2-1; 7 positions agree with TRBD1. Germline CDR1 SGHVT, CDR2 SQSDAQ. V lost 4 bases and J lost 5; bases outside the gene matches: 17. This CDR3 has 18 amino acids. CDR3 loop: CASSSRIRQGIIHNEQFF. The CDR3 region has the DNA TGTGCCAGCAGCTCGAGAATACGACAGGGAATTATCCACAATGAGCAGTTCTTC.

The CDR3, as DNA: TGTGCCGGGGGGGGGCGGGGGGTCGGTGAGCAGTTCTTC. The encoded protein is CAGGGRGVGEQFF. The chain uses TRBV2 and TRBJ2-1, with 8 bases fitting TRBD2. The CDR3 runs to 13 residues. CDR1 SNHLY and CDR2 FYNNEI come from the germline V gene. After removal of 11 bases from V and 9 bases from J, the junction contained 12 bases not matched to a gene.

In the case of this clonotype: The CDR3 does not end in the conserved phenylalanine or tryptophan, so this is likely a read error. The CDR3 region is CASSLGVPYNQPQHY. Written as DNA, the CDR3 is TGTGCCAGCAGCTTAGGGGTACCGTACAATCAGCCCCAGCATTAT. V usage is TRBV7-2 and J usage is TRBJ1-5, with D unclear. The CDR3 is 15 amino acids. The V end lost 1 base, the J end lost 3 bases, and 10 bases lay between the germline ends. Germline V CDR1 and CDR2: SGHTA, FQGNSA.

This clonotype was seen at least ten times. As DNA, the CDR3 is TGTGCCAGCAGCTTAGACACAGGGGCATACAATGAGCAGTTCTTC. This encodes CASSLDTGAYNEQFF. The chain has TRBV7-2 and TRBJ2-1; 7 bases align to TRBD1. CDR1 and CDR2 from the germline V gene are SGHTA and FQGNSA. V was pared by 1 base and J by 4 bases, with 4 bases of the junction left unmatched. The CDR3 extends over 15 amino acids.

In this sample, this clonotype turned up a few times. The chain uses TRBV6-1 and TRBJ1-6; D remains ambiguous. The CDR3 covers 14 residues. V shed 10 bases and J shed 7 bases, with 17 bases lying between them. Germline V lookup: CDR1 MNHNS, CDR2 SASEGT. The CDR3 reads CATDGGPGNSPLHF. In DNA, the CDR3 is TGTGCCACTGACGGAGGACCGGGGAATTCACCCCTCCACTTT.

This chain uses TRBV4-1 with TRBJ2-1, with D perhaps matching TRBD2 (6 bases). V lost 0 bases, J lost 6 bases, and 18 bases lay in between. Germline values: CDR1 MGHRA, CDR2 YSYEKL. The CDR3 is 17 residues long. The CDR3 here is CASSQEISGLIPNEQFF. In DNA form, the CDR3 reads TGCGCCAGCAGCCAAGAAATCTCGGGACTCATCCCCAATGAGCAGTTCTTC.

The chain carries TRBV12-3 or TRBV12-4 and TRBJ2-2; tentatively, D is TRBD1 or TRBD2 (5 bases each). V was cut by 3 bases and J by 0 bases, with 11 bases left in between. The CDR3 has 16 residues. CDR3 amino acids: CASSFGTETNTGELFF. The CDR3 DNA is TGTGCCAGCAGTTTCGGGACGGAGACGAACACCGGGGAGCTGTTTTTT.

The rearrangement joins TRBV10-3 to TRBJ2-2; 7 bases line up with TRBD1. In germline, CDR1 is ENHRY, CDR2 SYGVKD. CDR3 length equals 15 residues. Germline trimming cut 1 base from V and 6 bases from J; bases unmatched to any gene: 5. The CDR3 region is CAISEWTGRAGELFF. CDR3 in DNA: TGTGCCATCAGTGAGTGGACAGGAAGGGCCGGGGAGCTGTTTTTT.

In this sample, this clonotype turned up a few times. This chain connects TRBV15 to TRBJ1-2; tentatively, D is TRBD1 (5 bases). The germline V and J ends were trimmed by 5 bases and 3 bases, with 28 bases remaining between them. This CDR3 contains 19 residues. Germline-derived CDR1 and CDR2 are LNHNV and YYDKDF (reference sequence). In DNA form, the CDR3 reads TGTGCCACCAGCGTCCAAGACATTGGGGCAGGACCGGCTGACTATGGCTACACCTTC. Its translation: CATSVQDIGAGPADYGYTF.

The DNA of the CDR3 is TGTGCCAGCAGCTCCACCCGACTAGCGGCTCACAATGAGCAGTTCTTC. Protein sequence: CASSSTRLAAHNEQFF. This chain uses TRBV7-4 with TRBJ2-1; 9 bases line up with TRBD2. Per the germline V gene, CDR1 is SGHVT and CDR2 is SQSDAQ. The CDR3 sequence is 16 residues long. J lost 5 bases, V lost 4 bases, and 9 bases had no gene match.

CDR3 sequence reads: CASTTAGGPNTGELFF. For the CDR3, the DNA is TGTGCCAGCACCACAGCGGGGGGCCCGAACACCGGGGAGCTGTTTTTT. The chain combines TRBV6-2 or TRBV6-3 with TRBJ2-2; 9 bases are a match to TRBD2. The CDR3 has 16 residues. V was clipped by 7 bases and J by 0 bases; unmatched bases: 6. Looked up from germline, CDR1 is MNHEY and CDR2 is SVGEGT.

This clonotype came up a few times. The rearrangement uses TRBV7-6 and TRBJ2-1; 9 bases map to TRBD2. This CDR3 has 15 amino acids. Germline CDR1 is SGHVS and CDR2 is FNYEAQ. V dropped 3 bases and J dropped 7; count of bases not matched to a gene: 7. The CDR3 DNA reads as TGTGCCAGCAGCTTCGCAGCGGGGGGTATAAATGAGCAGTTCTTC. Residues: CASSFAAGGINEQFF.

This clonotype was observed a handful of times. This rearrangement joins TRBV7-6 to TRBJ1-1; D unclear. The length of the CDR3 is 14 residues. Per the germline V gene, CDR1 is SGHVS and CDR2 is FNYEAQ. The V gene lost 6 bases and the J gene lost 1 base, with 12 bases spanning the gap. DNA for the CDR3: TGTGCCAGCAGGGCCATTTTTGGGAACACTGAAGCTTTCTTT. Translation: CASRAIFGNTEAFF.

J is TRBJ1-1 and V is TRBV19; a weak D match, TRBD1 (5 bases). The V gene lost 5 bases and the J gene lost 1 base, with 17 bases spanning the gap. The length of the CDR3 is 16 residues. CDR1 and CDR2 from the germline V gene are LNHDA and SQIVND (reference sequence). The CDR3 spells CASSVVGGVANTEAFF. DNA for the CDR3: TGTGCCAGTAGTGTAGTCGGGGGTGTGGCGAACACTGAAGCTTTCTTT. The full variable domain, its missing parts supplied by reference TRBV19 and TRBJ1-1, is DGGITQSPKYLFRKEGQNVTLSCEQNLNHDAMYWYRQDPGQGLRLIYYSQIVNDFQKGDIAEGYSVSREKKESFPLTVTSAQKNPTAFYLCASSVVGGVANTEAFFGQGTRLTVV.

This clonotype has more than one count but fewer than ten. J is TRBJ2-4 and V is TRBV15, with 13 bases fitting TRBD2. After removal of 0 bases from V and 3 bases from J, the junction contained 11 bases not matched to a gene. This CDR3 comprises 20 residues. From germline, CDR1 is LNHNV and CDR2 YYDKDF (reference sequence). Written as DNA, the CDR3 is TGTGCCACCAGCAGAGATCTAGTTACTAGCGGGGGGGCCGTCAAAAACATTCAGTACTTC. Protein sequence: CATSRDLVTSGGAVKNIQYF.

In its sample, this clonotype was seen a few times. V is TRBV7-6 and J is TRBJ1-1; a weak D match, TRBD1 (6 bases). Germline CDR1 reads SGHVS; CDR2 reads FNYEAQ. The CDR3 is made up of 15 amino acids. Trimming removed 3 bases from V and 4 bases from J, with 15 bases in between. CDR3 region: CASSFGGGGFTEAFF. CDR3 nucleotides: TGTGCCAGCAGCTTTGGGGGAGGGGGGTTCACTGAAGCTTTCTTT.

This clonotype occurred a few times. This sequence joins TRBV9 and TRBJ2-7; no definite D call. V lost 0 bases, J lost 0 bases, and 10 bases lay in between. From germline, CDR1 is SGDLS and CDR2 YYNGEE. CDR3 length equals 15 residues. CDR3 sequence: CASSVGAEPSYEQYF. In DNA form, the CDR3 reads TGTGCCAGCAGCGTAGGGGCAGAACCCTCCTACGAGCAGTACTTC.

The CDR3 loop is CASSLGYVGYQPQHF. The CDR3 bases are TGTGCCAGCAGTTTAGGGTACGTGGGCTATCAGCCCCAGCATTTT. V usage is TRBV12-3 or TRBV12-4 and J usage is TRBJ1-5; D is unresolved. This CDR3 spans 15 amino acids. Trimming shortened V by 1 base and J by 5 bases, and 12 bases separated the two germline ends.

The chain uses TRBV9 and TRBJ1-2, with TRBD1 matching over 10 bases. The CDR3 totals 14 residues. The germline gives CDR1 SGDLS, CDR2 YYNGEE. V was pared by 4 bases and J by 10 bases, with 10 bases of the junction left unmatched. The CDR3 sequence: CASSPGTGAFDYTF. In DNA, the CDR3 is TGTGCCAGCAGCCCCGGGACAGGGGCTTTTGACTACACCTTC.

This clonotype was seen only once. The V call is TRBV5-1, the J call TRBJ2-1; D might be TRBD1 (5 bases). The germline CDR1 and CDR2 sequences are SGHRS and YFSETQ. V lost 5 bases and J 4 bases, leaving 10 bases between the germline ends. The CDR3 is made up of 13 amino acids. The CDR3 spells CASRIDRYNEQFF. CDR3 DNA: TGCGCCAGCAGGATCGACAGATACAATGAGCAGTTCTTC.